Below, 26 T cell receptor beta chains from the same sample are listed, as sequenced in a study of early T cells in non-severe SARS-CoV-2 infection. TCRdb analysed the 5' RACE reads with MiXCR anew, one entry per CDR3 protein. This sample has about 70,000 distinct CDR3 sequences; roughly 15% occur once, and the top ten carry approximately 4%. The sample was whole blood, taken at baseline. The receptors here all came from an adult who was a healthcare worker with PCR-confirmed SARS-CoV-2 infection or an uninfected control (not recorded which).

This clonotype was counted at least ten times. The chain is built from TRBV15 and TRBJ2-7, with a tentative D call TRBD2 (5 bases). From germline, CDR1 is LNHNV and CDR2 YYDKDF (reference sequence). The CDR3 has 18 residues. V was shortened by 0 bases and J by 0 bases, with 18 bases between the two germline ends. CDR3 sequence (DNA): TGTGCCACCAGCAGAGATCGCCTAGGACTCCTCTCCTCCTACGAGCAGTACTTC. It encodes CATSRDRLGLLSSYEQYF.

The sample holds one count of this clonotype. This rearrangement joins TRBV18 to TRBJ2-5; TRBD1 matches at 7 bases. Looked up from germline, CDR1 is KGHSH and CDR2 is LQKENI. Trimming removed 5 bases from V and 2 bases from J; junction bases left unmatched: 5. The CDR3 loop spans 14 amino acids. The CDR3 loop is CASSNTGAQETQYF. CDR3 sequence (DNA): TGTGCCAGCTCAAATACAGGGGCGCAAGAGACCCAGTACTTC.

With regard to this clonotype: One junction end disagrees with the germline gene, perhaps due to a read error. The chain uses TRBV2 and TRBJ2-7, with TRBD2 matching 7 bases. In germline, CDR1 is SNHLY, CDR2 FYNNEI. There are 12 residues in the CDR3. CDR3 loop: CASSLGRAPVDF. For the CDR3, the DNA is TGTGCCAGCAGCCTGGGGAGGGCCCCCGTGGACTTC.

The genes are TRBV28 and TRBJ2-7; D call uncertain. The V and J ends lost 5 bases and 2 bases respectively, with 10 bases between them. Per germline, CDR1 MDHEN and CDR2 SYDVKM. The CDR3 is made up of 13 amino acids. The CDR3 DNA follows: TGTGCCAGCAGTAACCCCTTTACCTACGAGCAGTACTTC. Translated: CASSNPFTYEQYF.

The chain's CDR3 is CASSLLSNQPQHF. Written as DNA, the CDR3 is TGTGCCAGCAGTTTACTTAGCAATCAGCCCCAGCATTTT. This chain joins TRBV28 and TRBJ1-5; the D is unclear. The CDR3 extends over 13 amino acids. CDR1 and CDR2 from the germline V gene are MDHEN and SYDVKM. The V end lost 2 bases, the J end lost 0 bases, and 2 bases lay between the germline ends.

This chain joins TRBV7-3 and TRBJ2-7; a weak D match, TRBD2 (6 bases). The CDR3 is made up of 15 amino acids. Trimming took 5 bases from V and 3 from J, leaving 17 bases between them. The germline gives CDR1 SGHTA, CDR2 FQGTGA. CDR3 loop: CASSPSGSSLYEQYF. The CDR3 bases are TGTGCCAGCAGCCCTTCCGGGAGTTCCCTCTACGAGCAGTACTTC.

This clonotype was detected ten times or more. The genes are TRBV28 and TRBJ1-1; possibly TRBD1 for D (5 bases). Germline lookup yields CDR1 MDHEN and CDR2 SYDVKM. V was pared by 4 bases and J by 2 bases, with 11 bases between. The CDR3 sequence is 14 residues long. This CDR3 is CASSSSQGNTEAFF. Written as DNA, the CDR3 is TGTGCCAGCAGTTCCTCCCAGGGAAACACTGAAGCTTTCTTT.

V gene TRBV3-1 combines with J gene TRBJ2-1; D gene unclear. V was shortened by 3 bases and J by 7 bases, with 7 bases between the two germline ends. Germline V lookup: CDR1 LGHDT, CDR2 YNNKEL (reference sequence). The length of the CDR3 is 12 residues. The CDR3 protein is CASSQNDNEQFF. DNA of the CDR3: TGTGCCAGCAGCCAGAATGATAATGAGCAGTTCTTC.

J is TRBJ2-7 and V is TRBV6-6, with D unclear. CDR1 is MNHNY, CDR2 SVGAGI, per germline (reference sequence). Trimming removed 6 bases at V and 5 bases at J, with 14 bases between. The CDR3 is made up of 13 amino acids. CDR3 in DNA: TGTGCCAGCAGCCCCCCGGCATCACACGAGCAGTACTTC. Translating gives CASSPPASHEQYF.

This chain uses TRBV27 with TRBJ2-1; 8 bases match TRBD2. V shed 4 bases, J shed 5 bases, and the junction held 7 bases outside the gene matches. The CDR3 is made up of 15 amino acids. Germline CDR1 and CDR2: MNHEY and SMNVEV (reference sequence). CDR3 amino acids: CASSSRSGGNNEQFF. CDR3 DNA sequence: TGTGCCAGCAGTTCCCGGAGCGGGGGAAACAATGAGCAGTTCTTC.

V usage is TRBV5-6 and J usage is TRBJ2-1, with 9 bases lining up with TRBD2. Germline CDR1 and CDR2: SGHDT and YYEEEE. This CDR3 has 14 residues. J lost 6 bases, V lost 0 bases, and 1 base had no gene match. CDR3 bases: TGTGCCAGCAGCTTGGGACTAGCGGTCAATGAGCAGTTCTTC. This encodes CASSLGLAVNEQFF.

This clonotype has a count of ten or more. The J gene is TRBJ2-1, the V gene TRBV11-2, with 9 bases aligning to TRBD2. The germline V gene has CDR1 SGHAT and CDR2 FQNNGV. There are 16 residues in the CDR3. V was clipped by 6 bases and J by 6 bases; unmatched bases: 12. The CDR3 region is CASRLAGTSSLNEQFF. The CDR3 bases are TGTGCCAGCAGATTGGCCGGGACTAGCTCGCTCAATGAGCAGTTCTTC.

This clonotype was found a few times. The CDR3 protein is CASTQGGGDTQYF. The CDR3 bases are TGTGCCAGCACTCAAGGCGGGGGGGATACGCAGTATTTT. The rearrangement uses TRBV28 and TRBJ2-3; TRBD2 agrees at 8 bases. This CDR3 has 13 amino acids. The V segment lost 7 bases and the J segment 6 bases; nucleotides outside the gene matches: 6. Germline V gene lookup returns CDR1 MDHEN and CDR2 SYDVKM.

This clonotype was seen ten or more times. This chain connects TRBV6-6 to TRBJ2-3, with D perhaps assigned TRBD1 or TRBD2 (5 bases each). The V gene lost 2 bases and the J gene lost 3 bases, with 9 bases spanning the gap. This CDR3 comprises 14 residues. From germline, CDR1 is MNHNY and CDR2 SVGAGI (reference sequence). The CDR3 sequence: CASSYGTNTDTQYF. CDR3 nucleotides: TGTGCCAGCAGTTACGGGACCAATACAGATACGCAGTATTTT.

Many counts were recorded for this clonotype. The genes are TRBV7-9 and TRBJ1-1; D not resolved. This CDR3 has 12 residues. Germline CDR1 reads SEHNR; CDR2 reads FQNEAQ (reference sequence). The germline V and J ends were trimmed by 8 bases and 8 bases, with 15 bases remaining between them. CDR3 sequence: CASRALAVEAFF. The DNA for the CDR3 is TGTGCCAGCCGAGCGCTAGCGGTCGAAGCTTTCTTT.

This clonotype was counted between two and nine times. The rearrangement joins TRBV9 to TRBJ2-1, with D perhaps matching TRBD1 (6 bases). CDR1 is SGDLS and CDR2 is YYNGEE in the germline V gene. V gave up 3 bases and J gave up 4 bases, with 8 bases separating them. This CDR3 contains 13 residues. The CDR3, as DNA: TGTGCCAGCAGCGCCACAGGGTACAATGAGCAGTTCTTC. This encodes CASSATGYNEQFF.

CDR3: CASKASATQETQYF. CDR3 nucleotide sequence: TGTGCCAGCAAGGCTAGCGCTACTCAAGAGACCCAGTACTTC. This chain joins TRBV2 and TRBJ2-5; maybe TRBD2 (6 bases). The V and J ends lost 7 bases and 2 bases respectively, with 14 bases between them. This CDR3 spans 14 amino acids. CDR1 is SNHLY, CDR2 FYNNEI, per germline.

This clonotype was counted at least ten times. J is TRBJ1-6 and V is TRBV24-1; 7 nucleotides agree with TRBD1. From germline, CDR1 is KGHDR and CDR2 SFDVKD. Losses at the gene ends were 3 bases for V and 7 bases for J; bases not matched to a gene: 8. The CDR3 sequence is 16 residues long. The CDR3: CATSDVRQGRNSPLHF. Here the CDR3 DNA reads TGTGCCACCAGTGATGTTCGACAGGGTCGGAATTCACCCCTCCACTTT.

In this sample, this clonotype turned up a few times. This chain connects TRBV28 to TRBJ2-7; possibly TRBD2 for D (6 bases). V lost 3 bases and J lost 6, with 15 bases in between. Germline loops: CDR1 MDHEN, CDR2 SYDVKM. This CDR3 has 14 amino acids. As DNA, the CDR3 is TGTGCCAGCAGTTTGCCGGGTTCGCGGGGCGAGCAGTACTTC. Amino acids: CASSLPGSRGEQYF.

This chain's CDR3 is CSATLQGGTEAFF. DNA for the CDR3: TGCAGTGCTACGCTTCAAGGCGGCACTGAAGCTTTCTTT. The rearrangement joins TRBV20-1 to TRBJ1-1, with D unclear. From germline, CDR1 is DFQATT and CDR2 SNEGSKA (reference sequence). V was trimmed by 4 bases and J by 4 bases, leaving 13 bases between them. CDR3 length: 13 amino acids.

This clonotype was observed many times. The chain uses TRBV9 and TRBJ2-5; 8 nucleotides line up with TRBD1. CDR3 length equals 14 residues. V lost 3 bases and J lost 3; bases outside the gene matches: 4. The germline CDR1 and CDR2 sequences are SGDLS and YYNGEE. The DNA for the CDR3 is TGTGCCAGCAGCGGCGGGACAGGAAAAGAGACCCAGTACTTC. Its translation is CASSGGTGKETQYF.

This clonotype showed up just a few times. The chain recombines TRBV5-1 with TRBJ2-1; possibly TRBD2 for D (5 bases). Germline CDR1 is SGHRS and CDR2 is YFSETQ. The CDR3 totals 14 residues. Trimming left V 0 bases short and J 6 bases short, with 10 bases between. The CDR3 DNA reads TGCGCCAGCAGCTTGGACGAGGGTGTCAATGAGCAGTTCTTC. Protein: CASSLDEGVNEQFF.

This clonotype showed up just a few times. The chain carries TRBV4-2 and TRBJ2-1, with 8 positions matching TRBD2. Germline-derived CDR1 and CDR2 are LGHNA and YNFKEQ. V shed 1 base and J 0 bases; nucleotides not matched to a gene: 5. There are 17 residues in the CDR3. The CDR3 DNA sequence: TGTGCCAGCAGCCAAGCCGCGGGAGGTAGCTCCTACAATGAGCAGTTCTTC. It is translated as CASSQAAGGSSYNEQFF.

This clonotype was counted many times. The chain links TRBV25-1 to TRBJ2-7; either TRBD1 or TRBD2 may fit D (6 bases each). Trimming removed 1 base from V and 7 bases from J, with 17 bases in between. This CDR3 is 15 amino acids long. Germline CDR1 MGHDK, CDR2 SYGVNS. The CDR3, as DNA: TGTGCCAGCAGTGAATGGGGACTTGGGGGCGAAGAGCAGTACTTC. Its translation is CASSEWGLGGEEQYF.

The chain joins TRBV27 to TRBJ2-7, with D tentatively TRBD1 or TRBD2 (5 bases each). The ends were cut back, 3 bases at V and 2 bases at J, with 11 bases in the middle. Germline V CDR1 and CDR2: MNHEY, SMNVEV (reference sequence). The CDR3 is 14 amino acids. The DNA of the CDR3 is TGTGCCAGCAGTTTCCGGGACCTGACCTACGAGCAGTACTTC. Its translation is CASSFRDLTYEQYF.

This clonotype came up a few times. J is TRBJ1-1 and V is TRBV7-9, with 7 bases identical to TRBD1. This CDR3 has 15 residues. Trimming removed 4 bases from V and 3 bases from J; junction bases left unmatched: 8. Germline V gives CDR1 SEHNR, CDR2 FQNEAQ (reference sequence). CDR3 loop: CASSSRTGGDTEAFF. CDR3 nucleotide sequence: TGTGCCAGCAGCTCCCGGACAGGTGGGGACACTGAAGCTTTCTTT.